This T cell receptor beta chain stems from a study of human T cells and chemical hapten exposure. Germline-derived CDR1 and CDR2 are MNHEY and SVGAGI. V lost 4 bases, J lost 7 bases, and 11 bases lay in between. The CDR3 is made up of 13 amino acids. Time point described: patch test 2, 6 weeks after DPC sensitization. Treatment of the sample: therapeutic diphenylcyclopropenone sensitization with weekly scalp DPC. This clonotype was counted only a few times. Source study methods: Ranging from roughly 23,224 to 700,000, TCR counts per sample had a median value of approximately 95,000. TCRdb used MiXCR to reprocess the RACE reads, holding one entry per CDR3 protein. In this record, the V and J calls reflect TCRdb's handling and not the investigators' own analysis. The data hold more than 80,000 distinct CDR3 sequences, with 10% observed a single time.

V gene TRBV6-5 combines with J gene TRBJ2-1, with D unclear. The sequenced sample was whole blood, obtained in connection with sensitization to the hapten diphenylcyclopropenone (DPC). The sequence came from a woman aged 50 to 65 with alopecia areata. Some clones in this sample may be carry-over from other donors' samples. DNA for the CDR3: TGTGCCAGCAGTTCATCAAAAGAGAATGAGCAGTTCTTC. Its translation is CASSSSKENEQFF.